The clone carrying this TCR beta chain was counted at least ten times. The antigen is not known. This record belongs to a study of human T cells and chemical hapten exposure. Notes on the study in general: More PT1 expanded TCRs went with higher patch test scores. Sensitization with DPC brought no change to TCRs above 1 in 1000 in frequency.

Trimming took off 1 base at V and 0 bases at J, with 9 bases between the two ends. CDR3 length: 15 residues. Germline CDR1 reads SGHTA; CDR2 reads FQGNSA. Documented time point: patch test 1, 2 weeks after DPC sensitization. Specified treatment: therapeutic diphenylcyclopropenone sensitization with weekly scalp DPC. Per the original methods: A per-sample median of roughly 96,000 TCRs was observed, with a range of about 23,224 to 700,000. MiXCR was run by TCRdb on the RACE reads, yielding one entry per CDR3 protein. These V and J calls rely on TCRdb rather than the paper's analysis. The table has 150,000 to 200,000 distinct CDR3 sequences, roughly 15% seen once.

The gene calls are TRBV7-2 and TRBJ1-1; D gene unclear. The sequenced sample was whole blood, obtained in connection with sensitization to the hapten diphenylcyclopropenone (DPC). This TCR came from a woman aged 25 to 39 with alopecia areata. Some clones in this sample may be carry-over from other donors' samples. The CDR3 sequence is CASSLETAVNTEAFF. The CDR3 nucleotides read TGTGCCAGCAGCTTAGAAACAGCGGTGAACACTGAAGCTTTCTTT. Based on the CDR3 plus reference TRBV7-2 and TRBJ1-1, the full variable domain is GAGVSQSPSNKVTEKGKDVELRCDPISGHTALYWYRQSLGQGLEFLIYFQGNSAPDKSGLPSDRFSAERTGGSVSTLTIQRTQQEDSAVYLCASSLETAVNTEAFFGQGTRLTVV.